A selection of T cell receptor beta chains follows, all from one sample in a study of vaccination and CD4 T cells after COVID-19. TCRdb re-called the PCR reads with MiXCR, one entry per CDR3 protein. Among 20,000 to 30,000 distinct CDR3 sequences listed, roughly 40% were seen once. Antigens of these TCRs are unknown. The sample was CD4+ T cells from blood, cultured in vitro. Receptor source: a human donor who had recovered from COVID-19. CDR3s leave out the opening cysteine and the closing phenylalanine or tryptophan. Fields, in order: V gene, J gene, CDR3 protein.

TRBV4-1	TRBJ1-2	ASSQVGQLYGYT
TRBV10-3	TRBJ2-3	AISPSGRADTQY
TRBV7-9	TRBJ2-1	ASSLLAGNYNEQF
TRBV20-1	TRBJ2-5	SPLGQEQTQY
TRBV28	TRBJ1-5	ASSLGRGKQPQH
TRBV5-1	TRBJ2-5	ASSLTATGYQETQY
TRBV24-1	TRBJ2-3	ATTDSEGAADTQY
TRBV5-1	TRBJ2-3	ASSSTSTDTQY
TRBV2	TRBJ2-7	ASSAQGGFYEQY
TRBV10-2	TRBJ1-1	ASSRDSWASAF
TRBV6-1	TRBJ1-1	ASSVTVNTEAF
TRBV4-1	TRBJ2-5	ASSQDGALAGGPQETQY
TRBV28	TRBJ2-3	ASSLYSGSTDTQY
TRBV7-9	TRBJ1-6	ASSLVAGPNSPLH
TRBV19	TRBJ1-2	ASSQARPGHGYT
TRBV5-6	TRBJ1-5	ASSLTGVDQPQH
TRBV28	TRBJ2-7	ASSSGGTGDEQY
TRBV15	TRBJ2-5	ATSRGTGQQETQY
TRBV20-1	TRBJ2-1	SARPGQSSYNEQF
TRBV15	TRBJ2-5	ATSRDRAVLAQY
TRBV20-1	TRBJ1-5	SADGDRGLSQH
TRBV28	TRBJ1-2	ASSLSTDYGYT
TRBV19	TRBJ1-5	ASSIPWDRGHQPQH
TRBV20-1	TRBJ1-3	SAREGARGNTIY
TRBV7-9	TRBJ2-1	ASSLAPSGVRYNEQF
TRBV20-1	TRBJ2-3	SARGGTVPGGTDTQY
TRBV6-2/TRBV6-3	TRBJ2-1	ASNNYNEQF
TRBV19	TRBJ1-5	ASTVVGTGNQPQH
TRBV20-1	TRBJ2-5	SAPLLGGAQETQY
TRBV20-1	TRBJ1-5	SAQYSNQPQH
TRBV11-1	TRBJ2-3	ASSSPLSAGTDTQY
TRBV6-1	TRBJ2-7	ASIPASYEQY
TRBV24-1	TRBJ1-2	ATSVSMQGGYT
TRBV6-1	TRBJ1-5	ASRFWEEQPQH
TRBV20-1	TRBJ2-7	SASSQPPYEQY
TRBV6-1	TRBJ1-5	ASKLSYRGDQPQH
TRBV20-1	TRBJ1-5	SARGQVNQPQH
TRBV10-3	TRBJ2-3	AISEPGEGQGKSDTQY
TRBV11-3	TRBJ2-2	ASTDGGGIQELF
TRBV7-8	TRBJ1-1	ASSLEGGTEAF
TRBV7-6	TRBJ2-7	ASSLGTGASEQY
TRBV4-2	TRBJ2-7	ASSQDPRSYEQY
TRBV7-2	TRBJ2-3	ASSADGRHTQY
TRBV20-1	TRBJ2-1	SARIGIWQNEQF
TRBV27	TRBJ2-3	ASRMTATDTQY
TRBV28	TRBJ2-7	ASGRISNAYIYEQY
TRBV2	TRBJ1-1	ASRQFPGVEAF
TRBV5-8	TRBJ1-5	ASSFSRGQPQH
TRBV7-2	TRBJ2-4	ASSSGSAKNIQY
TRBV7-9	TRBJ2-5	ASSLSQGETQY
TRBV27	TRBJ2-5	ASSSPRTGEETQY
TRBV6-2/TRBV6-3	TRBJ2-2	ASSVGLSGELF
TRBV7-2	TRBJ2-4	ASSPALAKNIQY
TRBV7-2	TRBJ2-5	ASSLEAETQY
TRBV2	TRBJ2-5	ASWRGQTQY